The 20 T cell receptor beta chains reported below all come from one sample, sequenced in a study of vaccination effects on CD4 cells after COVID-19 (dated by TCRdb to between 2021 and 2022). For these receptors, no antigen is known. The ViraFEST assay stimulated PBMC with viral peptide pools and then used TCR sequencing to identify antigen-specific CD4+ T cell clonotypes by expansion. After about 10 days of culture, CD4+ T cells were isolated with the EasySep CD4+ T cell isolation kit. Participants received two doses of either the BNT162b2 or the mRNA-1273 mRNA SARS-CoV-2 vaccine. The library relied on the immunoSEQ multiplex PCR assay. In TCRdb, the immuneACCESS table is reduced to in-frame sequences with V and J assigned. These tables do not hold every clone; where another copy was compared, an unresolved V gene accounts for under half, and the others remain unexplained. A total of tens of thousands of clones appear in this sample, under 85% of them only once. The ten largest account for about 15% of the sample.

Sequenced here: CD4+ T cells from PBMCs cultured with HCoV-OC43 spike peptides, sampled after COVID-19 vaccination. This specimen's cell subset or site label, per the study, means: HCoV-OC43 spike overlapping peptide pool stimulation. The receptors were sampled from a human donor who received a COVID-19 vaccine.

The V gene is TRBV7-9, the J gene TRBJ1-2; 9 positions match TRBD1. The CDR3 is 15 amino acids. With V trimmed by 4 bases and J by 4 bases, 7 bases remained unmatched. From germline, CDR1 is SEHNR and CDR2 FQNEAQ (reference sequence). The CDR3 protein is CASSSGQGRPYGYTF. The CDR3 DNA reads as TGTGCCAGCAGCTCGGGACAGGGCAGGCCCTATGGCTACACCTTC. Combining the CDR3 with reference TRBV7-9 and TRBJ1-2 gives the whole variable domain DTGVSQNPRHKITKRGQNVTFRCDPISEHNRLYWYRQTLGQGPEFLTYFQNEAQLEKSRLLSDRFSAERPKGSFSTLEIQRTEQGDSAMYLCASSSGQGRPYGYTFGSGTRLTVV.

The chain couples TRBV9 to TRBJ1-2; maybe TRBD1 (5 bases). The germline V gene encodes CDR1 SGDLS and CDR2 YYNGEE. Trimming cost V 0 bases and J 4 bases, with 13 bases left between them. This CDR3 has 15 residues. The CDR3 here is CASSVEPGSGYGYTF. CDR3 nucleotides: TGTGCCAGCAGCGTAGAGCCAGGGAGTGGCTATGGCTACACCTTC.

J is TRBJ1-5 and V is TRBV27, with unresolved D. The CDR3 totals 15 residues. The germline V and J ends were trimmed by 3 bases and 7 bases, with 16 bases remaining between them. Germline loops: CDR1 MNHEY, CDR2 SMNVEV (reference sequence). The CDR3 loop reads CASSLRAPSAQPQHF. In nucleotides, the CDR3 is TGTGCCAGCAGTTTGAGGGCCCCCAGCGCCCAGCCCCAGCATTTT.

This clone appeared a few times. For the CDR3, the DNA is TGCACCATTCAGTCCTTTGGGTATGGCTACACCTTC. As protein: CTIQSFGYGYTF. The rearrangement uses TRBV29-1 and TRBJ1-2; D uncertain. This CDR3 has 12 residues. Germline CDR1 SQVTM, CDR2 ANQGSEA.

V is TRBV5-1 and J is TRBJ2-2; D perhaps matches TRBD1 (7 bases). The CDR3 contains 14 residues. V shed 5 bases and J shed 7 bases, with 15 bases lying between them. Germline CDR1 is SGHRS and CDR2 is YFSETQ. Written as DNA, the CDR3 is TGCGCCAGCAGTCAGGGGGGCAATTACGGGGAGCTGTTTTTT. Protein sequence: CASSQGGNYGELFF.

The CDR3 DNA follows: TGTGCCAGTAGCGATCCCGGGGGCCCCGTCTATGAGCAGTTCTTC. Its translation: CASSDPGGPVYEQFF. The chain is built from TRBV19 and TRBJ2-1, with D possibly being TRBD1 or TRBD2 (6 bases each). The V end was cut by 6 bases, the J end by 8 bases, with 20 bases between. CDR3 length: 15 amino acids. The germline V gene has CDR1 LNHDA and CDR2 SQIVND (reference sequence).

The rearrangement joins TRBV6-2 or TRBV6-3 to TRBJ2-4, with TRBD2 as a possible D gene (6 bases). V was trimmed by 4 bases and J by 7 bases, leaving 14 bases between them. The germline V gene encodes CDR1 MNHEY and CDR2 SVGEGT. The CDR3 is made up of 14 amino acids. CDR3 sequence: CASSFPGVVNIQYF. The CDR3 bases are TGTGCCAGCAGTTTTCCGGGAGTCGTTAACATTCAGTACTTC.

As to this clone: One end of the junction varies from germline; a read error may be responsible. This chain uses TRBV14 with TRBJ2-1, with a tentative D call TRBD1 (7 bases). From germline, CDR1 is SGHDN and CDR2 FVKESK. The CDR3 contains 15 residues. This CDR3 reads CASSQVPGGYTEQFF. In nucleotides, the CDR3 is TGTGCCAGCAGCCAAGTGCCAGGGGGGTACACTGAGCAGTTCTTC.

This CDR3 is CASSSMAPRPGQENYNEQFF. The CDR3 DNA sequence: TGTGCCAGCAGCTCCATGGCCCCCAGACCGGGACAGGAGAACTACAATGAGCAGTTCTTC. This chain links TRBV11-3 with TRBJ2-1; 8 positions match TRBD1. J gave up 3 bases and V 4 bases, and 20 bases lay outside the gene matches. Germline V gene data show CDR1 as SGHNT and CDR2 as YENEEA. The length of the CDR3 is 20 residues.

The rearrangement joins TRBV6-5 to TRBJ1-2; 8 bases agree with TRBD1. V lost 4 bases, J lost 9 bases, and 4 bases stayed unmatched. This CDR3 comprises 12 residues. The V gene's germline CDR1 is MNHEY and CDR2 SVGAGI. This CDR3 reads CASSSGGARYTF. The CDR3 DNA follows: TGTGCCAGCAGTTCAGGGGGCGCCCGCTACACCTTC.

There are a few counts of this clone. The J gene is TRBJ1-5, the V gene TRBV18, with a weak D call TRBD1 (5 bases). Germline CDR1 KGHSH, CDR2 LQKENI. V was trimmed by 6 bases and J by 2 bases, leaving 20 bases between them. CDR3 length: 17 amino acids. CDR3 loop: CASSLDSPGVGNQPQHF. CDR3 DNA: TGTGCCAGCTCCCTCGACAGCCCTGGAGTGGGCAATCAGCCCCAGCATTTT.

The chain is built from TRBV12-3 or TRBV12-4 and TRBJ1-3, with D hard to call. The germline V and J ends were trimmed by 3 bases and 4 bases, with 7 bases remaining between them. The CDR3 contains 13 residues. The CDR3 reads CASSLEAGNTIYF. In DNA form, the CDR3 reads TGTGCCAGCAGTTTGGAAGCGGGAAACACCATATATTTT.

The chain uses TRBV11-2 and TRBJ1-1; D perhaps matches TRBD1 (5 bases). The V end lost 5 bases, the J end lost 1 base, and 14 bases lay between the germline ends. The CDR3 has 15 amino acids. Germline V gene data show CDR1 as SGHAT and CDR2 as FQNNGV. The chain's CDR3 is CASSHPGPKNTEAFF. In DNA, the CDR3 is TGTGCCAGCAGCCACCCGGGACCAAAGAACACTGAAGCTTTCTTT.

V and J are TRBV15 and TRBJ1-3; possibly TRBD1 for D (6 bases). Germline values: CDR1 LNHNV, CDR2 YYDKDF (reference sequence). Trimming shortened V by 0 bases and J by 1 base, and 13 bases separated the two germline ends. CDR3 length: 17 residues. The DNA of the CDR3 is TGTGCCACCAGCAGAGACCCCCTACAGGGTTCTGGAAACACCATATATTTT. Translated, it gives CATSRDPLQGSGNTIYF. The full variable domain, rest sourced from reference TRBV15 and TRBJ1-3, is DAMVIQNPRYQVTQFGKPVTLSCSQTLNHNVMYWYQQKSSQAPKLLFHYYDKDFNNEADTPDNFQSRRPNTSFCFLDIRSPGLGDTAMYLCATSRDPLQGSGNTIYFGEGSWLTVV.

The rearrangement links TRBV2 to TRBJ2-5; TRBD2 agrees at 9 bases. V was clipped by 6 bases and J by 3 bases; unmatched bases: 8. The CDR3 spans 15 residues. Germline-derived CDR1 and CDR2 are SNHLY and FYNNEI. CDR3 in amino acids: CASRAETSGKETQYF. The CDR3 nucleotides are TGTGCCAGCAGGGCCGAGACTAGCGGAAAAGAGACCCAGTACTTC.

The chain recombines TRBV5-8 with TRBJ2-1; 12 bases map to TRBD2. CDR3 length: 19 residues. CDR1 SGHTS and CDR2 YDEGEE come from the germline V gene. Trimming removed 2 bases from V and 0 bases from J; junction bases left unmatched: 9. The CDR3 region is CASSFPGTSGLSSYNEQFF. CDR3 bases: TGTGCCAGCAGCTTCCCCGGGACTAGCGGGTTGAGCTCCTACAATGAGCAGTTCTTC.

The table lists this clone with a few counts. The chain combines TRBV4-1 with TRBJ1-2; weak D call: TRBD1 (6 bases). Germline V gene sequence: CDR1 MGHRA, CDR2 YSYEKL. V was trimmed by 1 base and J by 3 bases, leaving 15 bases between them. The CDR3 covers 16 residues. The CDR3 sequence is CASSQVPTGAHYGYTF. CDR3 bases: TGCGCCAGCAGCCAAGTTCCTACGGGGGCCCACTATGGCTACACCTTC.

V and J are TRBV5-1 and TRBJ2-2; 7 bases line up with TRBD1. The V segment lost 4 bases and the J segment 9 bases; nucleotides outside the gene matches: 6. Germline assignment: CDR1 SGHRS and CDR2 YFSETQ. CDR3 length equals 13 residues. The CDR3 loop reads CASSKDRPWELFF. Here the CDR3 DNA reads TGCGCCAGCAGCAAGGACAGGCCTTGGGAGCTGTTTTTT.

The J gene is TRBJ2-7, the V gene TRBV2; 8 bases line up with TRBD1. The CDR3 is made up of 15 amino acids. The V gene's germline CDR1 is SNHLY and CDR2 FYNNEI. Trimming took 1 base from V and 6 from J; bases not matched to a gene: 8. The CDR3 loop reads CASSEVQGASGEQYF. CDR3 sequence (DNA): TGTGCCAGCAGTGAAGTCCAGGGGGCTTCAGGCGAGCAGTACTTC.

The V call is TRBV24-1, the J call TRBJ2-3; unclear D gene. The CDR3 contains 13 residues. The germline gives CDR1 KGHDR, CDR2 SFDVKD. V lost 5 bases and J 5 bases, leaving 10 bases between the germline ends. The CDR3 sequence: CATSVLGEDTQYF. In DNA, the CDR3 is TGTGCCACCAGTGTTCTAGGTGAAGATACGCAGTATTTT.